The 20 T cell receptor beta chains below all came from one sample that was sequenced in a study of T cell responses to AZD1222 COVID-19 vaccine. Sequencing used immunoSEQ multiplex PCR; TCRdb keeps in-frame clones, though not all of them. The repertoire holds 70,000 to 90,000 clones, with about 88% as singletons. Sequencing was performed on peripheral blood, taken on day 0 of AZD1222 vaccination. These receptors came from an adult in good health.

This clone has a handful of counts. The gene calls are TRBV9 and TRBJ2-1, with a possible D match to TRBD2 (5 bases). This CDR3 is built from 16 residues. Germline-derived CDR1 and CDR2 are SGDLS and YYNGEE. The V end lost 0 bases, the J end lost 2 bases, and 12 bases lay between the germline ends. The chain's CDR3 is CASSVGVGDTYNEQFF. Here the CDR3 DNA reads TGTGCCAGCAGCGTAGGAGTGGGAGATACCTACAATGAGCAGTTCTTC.

As DNA, the CDR3 is TGTGCCAGCTCACCACCCGGACATCGGACCTCTGGGGCCAACGTCCTGACTTTC. Translated, it gives CASSPPGHRTSGANVLTF. This chain connects TRBV18 to TRBJ2-6, with D perhaps matching TRBD1 (5 bases). This CDR3 contains 18 residues. Germline loops: CDR1 KGHSH, CDR2 LQKENI. Trimming cost V 0 bases and J 0 bases, with 12 bases left between them.

Only one count was recorded for this clone. The same CDR3 is also encoded by other DNA sequences in this sample. The chain has TRBV28 and TRBJ1-5; no definite D call. Germline CDR1 is MDHEN and CDR2 is SYDVKM. The CDR3 extends over 12 amino acids. The V gene lost 11 bases and the J gene lost 0 bases, with 8 bases spanning the gap. This CDR3 is CASRDSNQPQHF. As DNA, the CDR3 is TGTGCCTCCCGGGATAGCAATCAGCCCCAGCATTTT.

This sequence joins TRBV7-9 and TRBJ1-2; D perhaps matches TRBD1 (6 bases). The CDR3 covers 15 residues. CDR1 and CDR2 from the germline V gene are SEHNR and FQNEAQ (reference sequence). The ends were cut back, 5 bases at V and 1 base at J, with 14 bases in the middle. The CDR3 DNA reads TGTGCCAGCAGCCCGGGGGGGCAGCTTAACTATGGCTACACCTTC. It is translated as CASSPGGQLNYGYTF. Complete variable domain (other parts from reference TRBV7-9 and TRBJ1-2): DTGVSQNPRHKITKRGQNVTFRCDPISEHNRLYWYRQTLGQGPEFLTYFQNEAQLEKSRLLSDRFSAERPKGSFSTLEIQRTEQGDSAMYLCASSPGGQLNYGYTFGSGTRLTVV.

V gene TRBV19 combines with J gene TRBJ2-1; 11 bases map to TRBD2. The CDR3 runs to 16 residues. V was pared by 5 bases and J by 5 bases, with 8 bases of the junction left unmatched. The germline V gene has CDR1 LNHDA and CDR2 SQIVND (reference sequence). For the CDR3, the DNA is TGTGCCAGTAGTGCCTCGGCTAGCGGGAGGAACAATGAGCAGTTCTTC. Protein: CASSASASGRNNEQFF.

This clone was detected once. V usage is TRBV27 and J usage is TRBJ2-7, with 7 bases matching TRBD1. The CDR3 is made up of 14 amino acids. The J segment lost 0 bases and the V segment lost 8 bases, leaving 7 bases of the junction unmatched. Germline CDR1 and CDR2: MNHEY and SMNVEV (reference sequence). CDR3 region: CASRGAGGSYEQYF. The CDR3 bases are TGTGCCAGCCGCGGAGCAGGGGGCTCCTACGAGCAGTACTTC.

The chain joins TRBV2 to TRBJ2-7, with D perhaps assigned TRBD1 or TRBD2 (5 bases each). Germline V gene lookup returns CDR1 SNHLY and CDR2 FYNNEI. CDR3 length: 15 amino acids. The V and J ends lost 9 bases and 5 bases respectively, with 23 bases between them. The CDR3 nucleotides are TGTGCCAGTAGGGGAGACGGGGCGCTGGTGCACGAGCAGTACTTC. Its protein is CASRGDGALVHEQYF.

This clone was seen just once. The CDR3 region is CASSQSERTGSPYEQYF. In DNA form, the CDR3 reads TGCGCCAGCAGTCAATCGGAGAGGACAGGGAGCCCCTACGAGCAGTACTTC. The chain is built from TRBV23-1 and TRBJ2-7; 8 positions agree with TRBD1. TRBV23-1 is filed as an ORF, its function uncertain. The CDR3 totals 17 residues. The junction had 9 bases not matched to a gene; V was cut back by 0 bases and J by 2 bases.

The rearrangement links TRBV6-5 to TRBJ1-1; D is possibly TRBD1 (5 bases). V was shortened by 8 bases and J by 1 base, with 14 bases between the two germline ends. The CDR3 runs 14 residues. The V gene's germline CDR1 is MNHEY and CDR2 SVGAGI. CDR3 coding DNA: TGTGCCAGCGCCCCGCAGGGAGGGAACACTGAAGCTTTCTTT. Its protein product is CASAPQGGNTEAFF.

The J gene is TRBJ1-1, the V gene TRBV19, with a weak D call TRBD1 (6 bases). This CDR3 is 13 amino acids long. Germline CDR1 and CDR2: LNHDA and SQIVND (reference sequence). V lost 4 bases, J lost 5 bases, and 11 bases lay in between. The CDR3 DNA is TGTGCCAGTAGTACCCAAAGGGGGACTGAAGCTTTCTTT. This codes for CASSTQRGTEAFF.

This clone was detected once. V gene TRBV27 combines with J gene TRBJ1-5; 9 bases fit TRBD1. The CDR3 spans 17 residues. From germline, CDR1 is MNHEY and CDR2 SMNVEV (reference sequence). V lost 4 bases to trimming and J lost 3 bases; unmatched junction nucleotides: 10. CDR3: CASSSRGQGTYNQPQHF. The CDR3 region has the DNA TGTGCCAGCAGTTCTAGGGGACAGGGTACATACAATCAGCCCCAGCATTTT.

The chain carries TRBV28 and TRBJ1-3; D possibly corresponds to TRBD1 (5 bases). This CDR3 region has 14 residues. Germline lookup yields CDR1 MDHEN and CDR2 SYDVKM. The V and J ends lost 5 bases and 2 bases respectively, with 10 bases between them. CDR3: CASSNVGAGNTIYF. As DNA, the CDR3 is TGTGCCAGCAGTAATGTAGGGGCTGGAAACACCATATATTTT.

This chain links TRBV30 with TRBJ1-1; D perhaps matches TRBD1 (5 bases). There are 14 residues in the CDR3. V dropped 1 base and J dropped 2 bases, with 11 bases sitting between them. The V gene's germline CDR1 is GTSNPN and CDR2 SVGIG (reference sequence). CDR3 sequence: CAWSGGLVNTEAFF. The CDR3 region has the DNA TGTGCCTGGAGTGGGGGACTGGTAAACACTGAAGCTTTCTTT.

The V and J genes are TRBV7-9 and TRBJ1-4, with TRBD1 matching over 8 bases. This CDR3 is 15 amino acids long. V dropped 0 bases and J dropped 7; count of bases not matched to a gene: 4. Germline V gives CDR1 SEHNR, CDR2 FQNEAQ (reference sequence). The CDR3 nucleotides read TGTGCCAGCAGCTTAGCCTCAGGGGGCGGTGAAAAACTGTTTTTT. This gives the protein CASSLASGGGEKLFF.

The rearrangement links TRBV29-1 to TRBJ1-2; no clear D. The germline CDR1 and CDR2 sequences are SQVTM and ANQGSEA. V was clipped by 3 bases and J by 2 bases, with 10 bases between them. The CDR3 contains 13 residues. The CDR3 DNA sequence: TGCAGCGTTGATGGGCAGACAAACTATGGCTACACCTTC. Its protein product is CSVDGQTNYGYTF. Full variable domain (rest looked up from reference TRBV29-1 and TRBJ1-2): SAVISQKPSRDICQRGTSLTIQCQVDSQVTMMFWYRQQPGQSLTLIATANQGSEATYESGFVIDKFPISRPNLTFSTLTVSNMSPEDSSIYLCSVDGQTNYGYTFGSGTRLTVV.

The chain combines TRBV10-3 with TRBJ2-7, with TRBD1 identical over 10 bases. In germline, CDR1 is ENHRY, CDR2 SYGVKD. The CDR3 covers 14 residues. The V segment lost 6 bases and the J segment 4 bases; nucleotides outside the gene matches: 6. DNA of the CDR3: TGTGCCATCAGGACCGGGACAGGGGATTACGAGCAGTACTTC. Translation: CAIRTGTGDYEQYF.

Details on this clone: This CDR3 is also generated by other DNA sequences in the sample. This chain links TRBV27 with TRBJ2-1; D remains unclear. CDR3 length equals 13 residues. Trimming stripped 0 bases from V and 1 base from J, with 1 base between. Per germline, CDR1 MNHEY and CDR2 SMNVEV (reference sequence). The CDR3 nucleotides read TGTGCCAGCAGTTTATCGTCCTACAATGAGCAGTTCTTC. Protein product: CASSLSSYNEQFF.

The chain has TRBV3-1 (or the pseudogene TRBV3-2) and TRBJ2-7, with unresolved D. V was shortened by 0 bases and J by 3 bases, with 9 bases between the two germline ends. The CDR3 extends over 14 amino acids. From germline, CDR1 is LGHDT and CDR2 YNNKEL (reference sequence). The CDR3: CASSQDYNFYEQYF. CDR3 nucleotide sequence: TGTGCCAGCAGCCAAGATTACAACTTCTACGAGCAGTACTTC.

This clone was counted only a few times. Different DNA sequences within this sample yield the same CDR3. V gene TRBV28 combines with J gene TRBJ1-5; 10 positions agree with TRBD1. The V segment lost 6 bases and the J segment 4 bases; nucleotides outside the gene matches: 6. Germline lookup yields CDR1 MDHEN and CDR2 SYDVKM. The CDR3 length is 15 residues. The DNA of the CDR3 is TGTGCCAGCAGACGCGACAGGGGGCGAAATCAGCCCCAGCATTTT. It is translated as CASRRDRGRNQPQHF. Full variable domain (missing parts from reference TRBV28 and TRBJ1-5): DVKVTQSSRYLVKRTGEKVFLECVQDMDHENMFWYRQDPGLGLRLIYFSYDVKMKEKGDIPEGYSVSREKKERFSLILESASTNQTSMYLCASRRDRGRNQPQHFGDGTRLSIL.

This clone was detected only a few times. The J gene is TRBJ2-1, the V gene TRBV20-1; D is perhaps TRBD1 (6 bases). The germline CDR1 and CDR2 sequences are DFQATT and SNEGSKA (reference sequence). The V gene lost 4 bases and the J gene lost 10 bases, with 8 bases spanning the gap. The CDR3 covers 10 residues. Written as DNA, the CDR3 is TGCAGTGCTAAAAGGGGGGAGCAGTTCTTC. Encoded protein: CSAKRGEQFF.